This TCR beta chain was identified during a study of shared clonotypes between healthy human individuals. This clone has a single count. Genomic DNA belonging to each subset was distributed in equal measure over several immunoSEQ plates. The table came from immunoSEQ multiplex PCR; TCRdb's copy has only in-frame clones and leaves some out. The table lists about 2.4 million clones, over 85% of them singletons. CDR1 MGHDK and CDR2 SYGVNS come from the germline V gene. The CDR3 is made up of 14 amino acids. V was cut by 2 bases and J by 5 bases, with 12 bases left in between. This sequence joins TRBV25-1 and TRBJ2-5, with D possibly being TRBD2 (6 bases). The sequenced sample consisted of naive CD4+ T cells from PBMCs. As to subset: CD45RA+ positively selected. The source is a young man in good health. Some clones in this sample may be carry-over from other donors' samples. The CDR3 DNA reads as TGTGCCAGCAGTGAAGGAGGCGGGGTCGAGACCCAGTACTTC. Encoded protein: CASSEGGGVETQYF.